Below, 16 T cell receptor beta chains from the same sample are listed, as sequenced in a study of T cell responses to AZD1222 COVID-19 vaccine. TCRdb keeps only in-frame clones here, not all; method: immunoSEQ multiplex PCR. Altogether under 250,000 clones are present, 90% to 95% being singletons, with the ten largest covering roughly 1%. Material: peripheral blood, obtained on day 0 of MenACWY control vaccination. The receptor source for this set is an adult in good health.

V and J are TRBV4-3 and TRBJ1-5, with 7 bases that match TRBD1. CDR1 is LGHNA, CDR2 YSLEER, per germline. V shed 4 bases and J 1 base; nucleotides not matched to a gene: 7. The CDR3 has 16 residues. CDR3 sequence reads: CASSLTLGQSNQPQHF. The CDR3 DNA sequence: TGCGCCAGCAGCCTAACGTTGGGACAGAGCAATCAGCCCCAGCATTTT.

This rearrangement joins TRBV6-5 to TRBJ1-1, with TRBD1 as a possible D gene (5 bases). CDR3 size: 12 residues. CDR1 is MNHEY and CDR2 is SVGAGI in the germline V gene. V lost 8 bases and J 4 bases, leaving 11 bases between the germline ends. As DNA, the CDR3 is TGTGCCAGCCACGGGGGGAGCACTGAAGCTTTCTTT. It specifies CASHGGSTEAFF.

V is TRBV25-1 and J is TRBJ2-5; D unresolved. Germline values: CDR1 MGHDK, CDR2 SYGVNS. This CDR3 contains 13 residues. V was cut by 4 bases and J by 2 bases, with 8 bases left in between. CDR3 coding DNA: TGTGCCAGCAGTGCCCCGTGGCAAGAGACCCAGTACTTC. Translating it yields CASSAPWQETQYF.

CDR3 bases: TGTGCCAGTAGTACCCACAGGAATCAGCCCCAGCATTTT. As protein: CASSTHRNQPQHF. The chain is built from TRBV19 and TRBJ1-5, with D possibly matching TRBD1 (5 bases). Per the germline V gene, CDR1 is LNHDA and CDR2 is SQIVND (reference sequence). V was clipped by 4 bases and J by 4 bases, with 8 bases between them. CDR3 length equals 13 residues. Full variable domain (missing parts from reference TRBV19 and TRBJ1-5): DGGITQSPKYLFRKEGQNVTLSCEQNLNHDAMYWYRQDPGQGLRLIYYSQIVNDFQKGDIAEGYSVSREKKESFPLTVTSAQKNPTAFYLCASSTHRNQPQHFGDGTRLSIL.

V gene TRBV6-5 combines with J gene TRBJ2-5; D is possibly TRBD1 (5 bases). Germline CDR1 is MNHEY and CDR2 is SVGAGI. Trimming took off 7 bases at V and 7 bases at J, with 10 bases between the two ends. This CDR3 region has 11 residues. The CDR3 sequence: CASTQGGTQYF. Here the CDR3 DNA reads TGTGCCAGCACCCAGGGCGGGACCCAGTACTTC.

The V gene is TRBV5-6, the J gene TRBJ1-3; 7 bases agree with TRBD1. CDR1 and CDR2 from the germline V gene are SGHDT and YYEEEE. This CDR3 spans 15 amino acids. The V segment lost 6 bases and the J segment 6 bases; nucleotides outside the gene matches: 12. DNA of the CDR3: TGTGCCAGCAACCGGAGACAGGGCCGCTTAAACACCATATATTTT. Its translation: CASNRRQGRLNTIYF.

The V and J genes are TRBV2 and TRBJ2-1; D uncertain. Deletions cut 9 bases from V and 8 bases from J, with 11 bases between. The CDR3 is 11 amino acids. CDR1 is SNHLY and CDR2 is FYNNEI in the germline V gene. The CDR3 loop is CASGVMDEQFF. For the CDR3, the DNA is TGTGCCAGTGGGGTTATGGATGAGCAGTTCTTC.

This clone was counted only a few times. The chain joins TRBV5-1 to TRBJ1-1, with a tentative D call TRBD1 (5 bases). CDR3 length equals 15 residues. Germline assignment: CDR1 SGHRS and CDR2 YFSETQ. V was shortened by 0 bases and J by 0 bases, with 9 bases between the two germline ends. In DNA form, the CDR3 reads TGCGCCAGCAGCTTGGAGACAGATATGAACACTGAAGCTTTCTTT. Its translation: CASSLETDMNTEAFF.

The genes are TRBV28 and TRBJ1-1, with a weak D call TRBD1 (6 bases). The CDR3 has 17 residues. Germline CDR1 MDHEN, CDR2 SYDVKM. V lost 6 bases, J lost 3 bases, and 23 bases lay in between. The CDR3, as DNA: TGTGCCAGCAGGTCCTTGGCAGGGGCGAGGATAGACACTGAAGCTTTCTTT. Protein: CASRSLAGARIDTEAFF. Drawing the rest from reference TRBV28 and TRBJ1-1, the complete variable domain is DVKVTQSSRYLVKRTGEKVFLECVQDMDHENMFWYRQDPGLGLRLIYFSYDVKMKEKGDIPEGYSVSREKKERFSLILESASTNQTSMYLCASRSLAGARIDTEAFFGQGTRLTVV.

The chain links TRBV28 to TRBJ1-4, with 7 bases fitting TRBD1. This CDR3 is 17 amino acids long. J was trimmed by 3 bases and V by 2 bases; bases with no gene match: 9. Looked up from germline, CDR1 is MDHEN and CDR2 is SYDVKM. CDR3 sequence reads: CASSLSGKGAANEKLFF. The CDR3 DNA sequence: TGTGCCAGCAGTTTAAGCGGGAAGGGGGCGGCTAATGAAAAACTGTTTTTT.

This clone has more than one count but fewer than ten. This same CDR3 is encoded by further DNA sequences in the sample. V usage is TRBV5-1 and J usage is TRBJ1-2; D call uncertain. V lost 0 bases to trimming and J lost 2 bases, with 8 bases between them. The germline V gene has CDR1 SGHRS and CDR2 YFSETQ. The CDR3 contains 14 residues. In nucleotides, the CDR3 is TGCGCCAGCAGCTTGGGGCAGGCGAACTATGGCTACACCTTC. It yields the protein CASSLGQANYGYTF. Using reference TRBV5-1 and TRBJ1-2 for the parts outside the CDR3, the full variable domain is KAGVTQTPRYLIKTRGQQVTLSCSPISGHRSVSWYQQTPGQGLQFLFEYFSETQRNKGNFPGRFSGRQFSNSRSEMNVSTLELGDSALYLCASSLGQANYGYTFGSGTRLTVV.

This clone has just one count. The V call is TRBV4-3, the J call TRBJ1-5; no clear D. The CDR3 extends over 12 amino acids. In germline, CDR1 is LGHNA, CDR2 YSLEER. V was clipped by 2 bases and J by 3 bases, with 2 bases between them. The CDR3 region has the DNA TGCGCCAGCAGCCAACACAATCAGCCCCAGCATTTT. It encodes CASSQHNQPQHF.

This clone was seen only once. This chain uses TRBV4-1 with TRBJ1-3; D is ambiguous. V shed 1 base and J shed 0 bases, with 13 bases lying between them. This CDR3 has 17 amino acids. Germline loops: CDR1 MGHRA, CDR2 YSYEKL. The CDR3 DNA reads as TGCGCCAGCAGCCAAGGGCTGGCCGGAGGCTCTGGAAACACCATATATTTT. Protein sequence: CASSQGLAGGSGNTIYF.

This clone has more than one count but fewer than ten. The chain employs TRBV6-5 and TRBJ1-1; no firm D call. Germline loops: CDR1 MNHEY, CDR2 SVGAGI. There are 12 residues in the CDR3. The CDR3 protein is CATTSPGAEAFF. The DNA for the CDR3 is TGTGCGACCACCTCGCCCGGGGCTGAAGCTTTCTTT.

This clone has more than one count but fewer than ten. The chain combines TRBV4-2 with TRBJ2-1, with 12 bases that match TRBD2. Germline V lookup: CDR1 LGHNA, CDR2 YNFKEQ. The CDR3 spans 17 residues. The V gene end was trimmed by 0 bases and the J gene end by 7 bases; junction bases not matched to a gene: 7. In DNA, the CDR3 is TGTGCCAGCAGCCAAGAGGCCCTAGCGGGGGGGCCAAATGAGCAGTTCTTC. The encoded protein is CASSQEALAGGPNEQFF.

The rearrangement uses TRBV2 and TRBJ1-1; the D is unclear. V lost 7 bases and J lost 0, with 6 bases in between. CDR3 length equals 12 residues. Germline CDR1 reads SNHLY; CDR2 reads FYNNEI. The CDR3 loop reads CASIVMNTEAFF. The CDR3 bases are TGTGCCAGCATCGTTATGAACACTGAAGCTTTCTTT.